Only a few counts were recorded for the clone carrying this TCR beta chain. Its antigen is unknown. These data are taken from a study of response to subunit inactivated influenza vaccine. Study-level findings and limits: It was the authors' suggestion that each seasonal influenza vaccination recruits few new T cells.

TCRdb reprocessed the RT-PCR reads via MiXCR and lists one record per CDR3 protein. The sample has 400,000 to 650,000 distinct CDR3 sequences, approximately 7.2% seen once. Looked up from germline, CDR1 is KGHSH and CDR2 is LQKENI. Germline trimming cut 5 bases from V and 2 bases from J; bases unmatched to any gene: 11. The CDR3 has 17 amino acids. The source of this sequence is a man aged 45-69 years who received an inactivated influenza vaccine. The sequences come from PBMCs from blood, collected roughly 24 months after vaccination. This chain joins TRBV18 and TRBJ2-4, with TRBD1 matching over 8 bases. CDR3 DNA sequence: TGTGCCAGCTCAGCGTCTTTTCAGGGGGCATCCAAAAACATTCAGTACTTC. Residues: CASSASFQGASKNIQYF.